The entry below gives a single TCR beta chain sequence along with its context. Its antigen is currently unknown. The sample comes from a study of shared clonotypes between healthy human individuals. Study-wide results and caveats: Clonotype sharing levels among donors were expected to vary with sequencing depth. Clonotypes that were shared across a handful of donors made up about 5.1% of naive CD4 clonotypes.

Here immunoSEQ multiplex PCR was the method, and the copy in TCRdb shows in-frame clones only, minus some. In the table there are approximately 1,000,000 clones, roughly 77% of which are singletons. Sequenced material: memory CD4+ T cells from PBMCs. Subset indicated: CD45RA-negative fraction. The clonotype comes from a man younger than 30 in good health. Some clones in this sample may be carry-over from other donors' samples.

For the CDR3, the DNA is TGTGCCAGCAGTGGGGGGACATGGGGGCAGCCCCAGCATTTT. This codes for CASSGGTWGQPQHF. The chain links TRBV6-5 to TRBJ1-5; D is perhaps TRBD1 (6 bases). The CDR3 contains 14 residues. The V and J ends lost 5 bases and 7 bases respectively, with 15 bases between them. The germline V gene has CDR1 MNHEY and CDR2 SVGAGI.